The rows below give T cell receptor beta chains drawn from one sample of a study of siplizumab effects on memory and regulatory T cells. TCRdb's copy holds only in-frame clones and misses some; the assay was immunoSEQ multiplex PCR. The sample has some 100,000 clones, roughly 95% seen once; the top ten hold less than 0.035%. The sequenced sample consisted of naive CD4+ T cells sorted from blood. The receptors were gathered from a human donor in good health. The CDR3 runs from the conserved cysteine through the conserved F or W. D genes are given only for firm matches. Size values are once, few and many counts, or a class for expanded clones, and some rows have none.

j_call: TRBJ2-5
d_call: NA
v_call: TRBV7-9
clone_size: NA
cdr3_nt: TGTGCCAGCAGCTTAGCAGGTTGGCTACAAGAGACCCAGTACTTC
cdr3_aa: CASSLAGWLQETQYF

j_call: TRBJ2-2
d_call: NA
v_call: TRBV7-3
clone_size: NA
cdr3_nt: TGTGCCAGCAGCTCTACGGGACCTAACACCGGGGAGCTGTTTTTT
cdr3_aa: CASSSTGPNTGELFF

j_call: TRBJ1-1
d_call: NA
v_call: TRBV10-3
clone_size: few
cdr3_nt: TGTGCCATCAGTGAGGTTTACTACGCTGAAGCTTTCTTT
cdr3_aa: CAISEVYYAEAFF

j_call: TRBJ1-2
d_call: NA
v_call: TRBV12-5
clone_size: once
cdr3_nt: TGTGCTAGTGGTTTGGTACGTGCAGGATCGCTCTATGGCTACACCTTC
cdr3_aa: CASGLVRAGSLYGYTF

j_call: TRBJ1-4
d_call: NA
v_call: TRBV6-6
clone_size: NA
cdr3_nt: TGTGCCAGCAGCGGGGGGGGTAATGAAAAACTGTTTTTT
cdr3_aa: CASSGGGNEKLFF

j_call: TRBJ1-1
d_call: TRBD1
v_call: TRBV6-5
clone_size: NA
cdr3_nt: TGTGCCAGCAGTCGCCGGGACAGGGGGACTGAAGCTTTCTTT
cdr3_aa: CASSRRDRGTEAFF

j_call: TRBJ1-5
d_call: TRBD1
v_call: TRBV12-5
clone_size: NA
cdr3_nt: TGTGCTAGTGGCCAAGGACAGGGGTCGGATCAGCCCCAGCATTTT
cdr3_aa: CASGQGQGSDQPQHF

j_call: TRBJ1-5
d_call: NA
v_call: TRBV25-1
clone_size: NA
cdr3_nt: TGTGCCAGCAGTAAAAATCGGGTCGGCGATTGGAGCAATCAGCCCCAGCATTTT
cdr3_aa: CASSKNRVGDWSNQPQHF

j_call: TRBJ2-2
d_call: TRBD2
v_call: TRBV5-1
clone_size: NA
cdr3_nt: TGCGCCAGCAGCCCGGGGGGTGGAACCCTCTCCACCGGGGAGCTGTTTTTT
cdr3_aa: CASSPGGGTLSTGELFF

j_call: TRBJ2-7
d_call: NA
v_call: TRBV19
clone_size: NA
cdr3_nt: TGTGCCAGTAGTATACGCGGGGCTCGGGAGCAGTACTTC
cdr3_aa: CASSIRGAREQYF

j_call: TRBJ1-5
d_call: NA
v_call: TRBV4-3
clone_size: once
cdr3_nt: TGCGCCAGCAGCCAAGTTTTAGGGCCTTATAGCAATCAGCCCCAGCATTTT
cdr3_aa: CASSQVLGPYSNQPQHF

j_call: TRBJ1-5
d_call: NA
v_call: TRBV7-2
clone_size: NA
cdr3_nt: TGTGCCAGCGCCCCCCCGGGGAACAATCAGCCCCAGCATTTT
cdr3_aa: CASAPPGNNQPQHF

j_call: TRBJ2-1
d_call: NA
v_call: TRBV2
clone_size: NA
cdr3_nt: TGTGCCAGCAGTGATATCTCGGACTGGAGCTCCTACAATGAGCAGTTCTTC
cdr3_aa: CASSDISDWSSYNEQFF

j_call: TRBJ1-1
d_call: NA
v_call: TRBV7-2
clone_size: NA
cdr3_nt: TGTGCCAGCAGCTTATTCCGGGGAACTGAAGCTTTCTTT
cdr3_aa: CASSLFRGTEAFF

j_call: TRBJ2-7
d_call: NA
v_call: TRBV7-2
clone_size: NA
cdr3_nt: TGTGCCAGCAGCCCCGGGACAAGCTCCTACGAGCAGTACTTC
cdr3_aa: CASSPGTSSYEQYF

j_call: TRBJ2-2
d_call: NA
v_call: TRBV5-1
clone_size: once
cdr3_nt: TGCGCCAGCAGCTTGGGAACAGCTCAGAACACCGGGGAGCTGTTTTTT
cdr3_aa: CASSLGTAQNTGELFF

j_call: TRBJ1-3
d_call: NA
v_call: TRBV6-5
clone_size: NA
cdr3_nt: TGTGCCAGCAGTTACGCCCGCGGTCGGGACACCATATATTTT
cdr3_aa: CASSYARGRDTIYF

j_call: TRBJ2-1
d_call: NA
v_call: TRBV6-5
clone_size: NA
cdr3_nt: TGTGCCAGCAGTTCGACGGGCGGCGGTGAGCAGTTCTTC
cdr3_aa: CASSSTGGGEQFF

j_call: TRBJ2-7
d_call: TRBD2
v_call: TRBV9
clone_size: NA
cdr3_nt: TGTGCCAGCAGCGCACTCCTGGGACTAGCGGGGGACCCCGCCTACGAGCAGTACTTC
cdr3_aa: CASSALLGLAGDPAYEQYF

j_call: TRBJ2-5
d_call: TRBD1
v_call: TRBV19
clone_size: NA
cdr3_nt: TGTGCCAGTAGACCCTCGACAGGGGAAGAGACCCAGTACTTC
cdr3_aa: CASRPSTGEETQYF

j_call: TRBJ1-1
d_call: TRBD1
v_call: TRBV18
clone_size: NA
cdr3_nt: TGTGCCAGCTCACAGGACAGGCGGGGAGAAGCTTTCTTT
cdr3_aa: CASSQDRRGEAFF

j_call: TRBJ1-1
d_call: NA
v_call: TRBV7-9
clone_size: NA
cdr3_nt: TGTGCCAGCAGCTCGAGACAAATACGGAACACTGAAGCTTTCTTT
cdr3_aa: CASSSRQIRNTEAFF

j_call: TRBJ2-3
d_call: NA
v_call: TRBV7-9
clone_size: NA
cdr3_nt: TGTGCCAGCAGCTTACTTTTTGAGCGGGGCACAGATACGCAGTATTTT
cdr3_aa: CASSLLFERGTDTQYF

j_call: TRBJ2-3
d_call: TRBD2
v_call: TRBV28
clone_size: NA
cdr3_nt: TGTGCCAGCAGTACGGCGGGGGGCGAGTCTCATACGCAGTATTTT
cdr3_aa: CASSTAGGESHTQYF

j_call: TRBJ2-1
d_call: NA
v_call: TRBV28
clone_size: NA
cdr3_nt: TGTGCCAGCAGTCAGCCCGGCTCCTACAATGAGCAGTTCTTC
cdr3_aa: CASSQPGSYNEQFF

j_call: TRBJ1-2
d_call: TRBD1
v_call: TRBV28
clone_size: NA
cdr3_nt: TGTGCCAGCAGTTTAATAGGGACAGGACTGGATGGCTACACCTTC
cdr3_aa: CASSLIGTGLDGYTF

j_call: TRBJ1-2
d_call: NA
v_call: TRBV28
clone_size: NA
cdr3_nt: TGTGCCAGCCAGGGGCCTAACTATGGCTACACCTTC
cdr3_aa: CASQGPNYGYTF

j_call: TRBJ2-2
d_call: NA
v_call: TRBV11-3
clone_size: NA
cdr3_nt: TGTGCCAGCAGTTCGGGGAGTACAGGCACCGGGGAGCTGTTTTTT
cdr3_aa: CASSSGSTGTGELFF

j_call: TRBJ1-2
d_call: NA
v_call: TRBV4-3
clone_size: NA
cdr3_nt: TGCGCCAGCAGCCAAGGAGCGTTCGACGGCTACACCTTC
cdr3_aa: CASSQGAFDGYTF

j_call: TRBJ2-1
d_call: NA
v_call: TRBV5-1
clone_size: NA
cdr3_nt: TGCGCCAGCAGCTTGGTTTTTGTGTCTTCATTCAACCGGGGGCAGTTCTTC
cdr3_aa: CASSLVFVSSFNRGQFF

j_call: TRBJ2-4
d_call: NA
v_call: TRBV11-2
clone_size: NA
cdr3_nt: TGTGCCAGCAGCGAGCGAACAGGGTCAGGCATTCAGTACTTC
cdr3_aa: CASSERTGSGIQYF

j_call: TRBJ2-5
d_call: NA
v_call: TRBV11-2
clone_size: NA
cdr3_nt: TGTGCCAGCAGCTTGGGGGGTCGGGAGACCCAGTACTTC
cdr3_aa: CASSLGGRETQYF

j_call: TRBJ1-3
d_call: TRBD1
v_call: TRBV19
clone_size: NA
cdr3_nt: TGTGCCAGTAGTTTAACCTCGGGACAGTTATTTTTTGGAAACACCATATATTTT
cdr3_aa: CASSLTSGQLFFGNTIYF

j_call: TRBJ1-1
d_call: NA
v_call: TRBV5-6
clone_size: NA
cdr3_nt: TGTGCCAGCAGCTTGTTTAACCGCGGGGGAGACACTGAAGCTTTCTTT
cdr3_aa: CASSLFNRGGDTEAFF

j_call: TRBJ1-6
d_call: NA
v_call: TRBV7-6
clone_size: NA
cdr3_nt: TGTGCCAGCAGCTTAGAGCTAGGGTCAAGTTCACCCCTCCACTTT
cdr3_aa: CASSLELGSSSPLHF

j_call: TRBJ2-2
d_call: NA
v_call: TRBV2
clone_size: NA
cdr3_nt: TGTGCCAGCAGCGCCTACCAGGGGGGCGCTTACACCGGGGAGCTGTTTTTT
cdr3_aa: CASSAYQGGAYTGELFF

j_call: TRBJ1-1
d_call: NA
v_call: TRBV18
clone_size: NA
cdr3_nt: TGTGCCAGCTCATCGAAAAACATGAACACTGAAGCTTTCTTT
cdr3_aa: CASSSKNMNTEAFF

j_call: TRBJ2-7
d_call: NA
v_call: TRBV7-2
clone_size: NA
cdr3_nt: TGTGCCAGCAGCTTCTCTGGGGGGATCTACGAGCAGTACTTC
cdr3_aa: CASSFSGGIYEQYF

j_call: TRBJ1-1
d_call: NA
v_call: TRBV29-1
clone_size: NA
cdr3_nt: TGCAGCGGTGAAGTCCCGAACACTGAAGCTTTCTTT
cdr3_aa: CSGEVPNTEAFF

j_call: TRBJ2-5
d_call: TRBD2
v_call: TRBV11-2
clone_size: NA
cdr3_nt: TGTGCCAGCAGCGCGACTAGACTAGCGGGGGTTGAGACCCAGTACTTC
cdr3_aa: CASSATRLAGVETQYF

j_call: TRBJ2-7
d_call: NA
v_call: TRBV19
clone_size: NA
cdr3_nt: TGTGCCAGTAGTACCCGGGGGCACCTTTCATACGAGCAGTACTTC
cdr3_aa: CASSTRGHLSYEQYF

j_call: TRBJ1-1
d_call: NA
v_call: TRBV28
clone_size: NA
cdr3_nt: TGTGCCAGCAGTTTATTGATGGGGCAGGCGTTTGAAGCTTTCTTT
cdr3_aa: CASSLLMGQAFEAFF

j_call: TRBJ2-7
d_call: TRBD2
v_call: TRBV10-1
clone_size: NA
cdr3_nt: TGCGCCAGCAGCCTAGCGGGGGTCGCCCGCGAGCAGTACTTC
cdr3_aa: CASSLAGVAREQYF

j_call: TRBJ2-2
d_call: NA
v_call: TRBV5-1
clone_size: NA
cdr3_nt: TGCGCCAGCAGCTTGCTCGGCAACACGAACACCGGGGAGCTGTTTTTT
cdr3_aa: CASSLLGNTNTGELFF

j_call: TRBJ2-5
d_call: NA
v_call: TRBV28
clone_size: NA
cdr3_nt: TGTGCCAGCAGTTTTTCCCTCGGGGGCGGAGAGACCCAGTACTTC
cdr3_aa: CASSFSLGGGETQYF

j_call: TRBJ1-3
d_call: TRBD1
v_call: TRBV28
clone_size: NA
cdr3_nt: TGTGCCAGCACCGGAACGACAGGGGCCAACTCTGGAAACACCATATATTTT
cdr3_aa: CASTGTTGANSGNTIYF

j_call: TRBJ1-3
d_call: NA
v_call: TRBV5-1
clone_size: NA
cdr3_nt: TGCGCCAGCAGCCGGATCTCTGGAAACACCATATATTTT
cdr3_aa: CASSRISGNTIYF